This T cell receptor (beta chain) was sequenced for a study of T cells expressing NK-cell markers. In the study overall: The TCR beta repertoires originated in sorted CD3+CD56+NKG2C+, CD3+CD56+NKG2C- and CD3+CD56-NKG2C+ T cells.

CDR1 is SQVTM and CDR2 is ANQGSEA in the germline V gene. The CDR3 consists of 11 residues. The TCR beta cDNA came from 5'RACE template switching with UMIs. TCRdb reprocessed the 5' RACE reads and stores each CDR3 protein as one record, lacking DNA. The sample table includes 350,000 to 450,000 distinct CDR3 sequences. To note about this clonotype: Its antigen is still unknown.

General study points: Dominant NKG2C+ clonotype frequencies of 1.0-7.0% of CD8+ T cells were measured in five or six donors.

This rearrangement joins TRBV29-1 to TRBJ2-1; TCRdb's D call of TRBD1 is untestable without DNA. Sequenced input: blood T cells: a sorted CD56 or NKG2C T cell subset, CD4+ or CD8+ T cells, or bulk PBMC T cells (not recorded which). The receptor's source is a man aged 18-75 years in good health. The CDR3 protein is CSVENRGIMVF.